The present T cell receptor beta chain was sequenced within a study of technical replicates of blood from a handful of donors. The table came from immunoSEQ multiplex PCR; TCRdb's copy has only in-frame clones and leaves some out. The sample has more than 65,000 clones, around 94% seen once. Trimming cost V 5 bases and J 14 bases; bases outside gene matches: 15. This CDR3 has 14 residues. Germline lookup yields CDR1 SGHRS and CDR2 YFSETQ. The receptor comes from a human donor in good health. The rearrangement links TRBV5-1 to TRBJ2-3; TRBD1 matches 9 bases. The sample was T cells isolated from PBMCs. The CDR3 is CASRPGTGTGIGYF. Here the CDR3 DNA reads TGCGCCAGCAGACCCGGGACAGGGACCGGTATCGGGTATTTT.